Included here is one T cell receptor beta chain sequence, with context. Its specificity is unknown. Assay used: immunoSEQ multiplex PCR; TCRdb lists only in-frame clones, some missing. The data hold roughly 85,000 clones, with around 85% observed a single time. This sample is part of a study of glioma-infiltrating T cells after dendritic cell vaccination. The time point was: after dendritic cell vaccination, including at tumor progression/relapse. CDR3 length: 16 residues. After removal of 0 bases from V and 3 bases from J, the junction contained 5 bases not matched to a gene. The germline gives CDR1 SGHNT, CDR2 YYREEE (reference sequence). Study-level results: Longer survival after dendritic cell vaccination followed higher pretreatment TIL content.

Sequenced material: blood, taken after dendritic cell vaccination. The rearrangement uses TRBV5-4 and TRBJ2-3; 9 bases are a match to TRBD2. This clonotype originated in a human donor with glioblastoma. CDR3 nucleotides: TGTGCCAGCAGCTTGGTAGCGGGAGTGGGGACAGATACGCAGTATTTT. Protein: CASSLVAGVGTDTQYF.